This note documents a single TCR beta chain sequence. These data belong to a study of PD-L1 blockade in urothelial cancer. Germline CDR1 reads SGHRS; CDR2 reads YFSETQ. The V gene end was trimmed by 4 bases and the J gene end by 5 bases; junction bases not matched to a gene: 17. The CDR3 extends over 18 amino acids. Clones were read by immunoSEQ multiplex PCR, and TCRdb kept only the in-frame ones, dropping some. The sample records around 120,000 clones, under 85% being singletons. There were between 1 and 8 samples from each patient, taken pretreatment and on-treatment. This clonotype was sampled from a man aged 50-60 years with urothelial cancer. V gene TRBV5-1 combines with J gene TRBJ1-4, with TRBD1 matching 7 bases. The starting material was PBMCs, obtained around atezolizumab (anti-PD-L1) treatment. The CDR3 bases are TGCGCCAGCAGCGCAAACCCGGGACAGCCGGATTCAAATGAAAAACTGTTTTTT. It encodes CASSANPGQPDSNEKLFF.